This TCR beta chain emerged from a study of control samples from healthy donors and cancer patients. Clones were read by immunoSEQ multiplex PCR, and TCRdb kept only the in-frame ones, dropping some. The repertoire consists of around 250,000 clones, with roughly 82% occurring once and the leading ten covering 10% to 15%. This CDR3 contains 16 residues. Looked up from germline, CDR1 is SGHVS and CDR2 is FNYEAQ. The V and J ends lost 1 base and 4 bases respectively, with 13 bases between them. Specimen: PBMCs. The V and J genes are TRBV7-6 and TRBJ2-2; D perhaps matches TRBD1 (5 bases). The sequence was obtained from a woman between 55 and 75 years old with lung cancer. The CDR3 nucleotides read TGTGCCAGCAGCTTAGTCCGTTACAGGTCCACCGGGGAGCTGTTTTTT. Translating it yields CASSLVRYRSTGELFF.